This entry describes one TCR beta chain. The antigen remains undetermined. The treatment: roughly 18 received Ad26.COV2.S at low or high dose, single or two shots; several received placebo; per-sample allocation not given. The study sampled participants on day 63 after the first vaccine or placebo injection. This sample is drawn from a study of Ad26.COV2.S vaccination and SARS-CoV-2 variants. Study at large: The Ad26.COV2.S arm of the COV1001 trial was where the donor was placed. Once or twice, 56 days apart, Ad26.COV2.S was delivered intramuscularly. Whole-study results and caveats: People who got the vaccine or the placebo had similar non-spike TCR breadth. Analyses that measured TCR breadth and depth may have underestimated total T cell responses.

This table comes from immunoSEQ multiplex PCR, and its TCRdb copy is limited to in-frame clones, with some not included. In the table there are more than 350,000 clones, 80% to 95% of which are singletons. V lost 2 bases, J lost 4 bases, and 3 bases stayed unmatched. The germline gives CDR1 SGDLS, CDR2 YYNGEE. The CDR3 has 16 amino acids. The sequence was obtained from a person between 18 and 65 years old who received the Ad26.COV2.S COVID-19 vaccine or a placebo. Sequences were derived from peripheral blood, sampled in a trial of Ad26.COV2.S vaccine versus placebo. The rearrangement joins TRBV9 to TRBJ1-6; 10 bases fit TRBD1. The DNA of the CDR3 is TGTGCCAGCAGCGTCCGGGACAGGGGATATAATTCACCCCTCCACTTT. It codes for CASSVRDRGYNSPLHF.